The sequence of this T cell receptor (beta chain) was determined in a study of OX40 agonist ivuxolimab in advanced cancers. At baseline, cycle 4 day 1, and cycle 7 day 1, blood was sampled. TCRdb keeps only in-frame clones here, not all; method: immunoSEQ multiplex PCR. The table shows 92,000 or so clones, with approximately 80% occurring only once. This CDR3 has 17 residues. Study-wide results and caveats: Some nonresponders also had low normalized T-cell clonal expansion. Partial responders treated at 0.1-3.0 mg/kg exhibited clonal expansion among the lowest measured. The antigens recognized by the expanded peripheral T cells, that is their antigen specificity, were not determined.

Worth noting for this clone: Its antigen is unknown.

The sequence was collected from an adult with an advanced solid tumor such as melanoma, head and neck, liver or kidney cancer. Sequencing used CD4+ or CD8+ T cells sorted from blood, obtained in a trial of the OX40 agonist ivuxolimab. The chain is built from TRBV21-1 and TRBJ2-2; the D call of TRBD2 is as the table states it, not checked on the DNA. TRBV21-1 is given as a pseudogene. The CDR3, as DNA: TGTGCCAGCAGCAAAGATATTGCTAGCGGGGACACCGGGGAGCTGTTTTTT. Encoded protein: CASSKDIASGDTGELFF.